A selection of T cell receptor beta chains follows, all from one sample in a study of graft-versus-host responses after intestinal transplantation. TCRdb keeps only in-frame clones here, not all; method: immunoSEQ multiplex PCR. Here the sample spans about 10,000 clones, roughly a third being singletons. This material consisted of alloreactive CD8+ T cells from a mixed lymphocyte reaction culture, taken before intestinal transplant. These receptor sequences come from a human patient who received an intestinal transplant. The CDR3 runs from the conserved cysteine through the conserved F or W. Each record gives: V gene, D gene, clone size, J gene, CDR3 protein, CDR3 DNA. A D gene is named only where the DNA matches it firmly. Clone size is stated in some rows and not others, as once, few, many or a class when expanded.

V: TRBV4-1
D: TRBD2
size: -
J: TRBJ2-3
CDR3: CASSQVVPLAGTTDTQYF
DNA: TGCGCCAGCAGCCAAGTCGTCCCGCTAGCGGGGACCACAGATACGCAGTATTTT

V: TRBV6-5
D: TRBD1
size: -
J: TRBJ1-1
CDR3: CASSYKGTGGFYGAFF
DNA: TGTGCCAGCAGTTACAAAGGGACAGGGGGTTTCTATGGAGCTTTCTTT

V: TRBV19
D: -
size: medium-sized
J: TRBJ1-4
CDR3: CASSIPQGKLFF
DNA: TGTGCCAGTAGTATTCCACAGGGAAAACTGTTTTTT

V: TRBV23-1
D: -
size: -
J: TRBJ1-2
CDR3: CASSQLRLGGLDYGYTF
DNA: TGCGCCAGCAGTCAACTGAGGCTCGGGGGTCTAGACTATGGCTACACCTTC

V: TRBV5-6
D: -
size: -
J: TRBJ2-7
CDR3: CASRLAYSYEQYF
DNA: TGTGCCAGCAGGTTGGCGTACTCCTACGAGCAGTACTTC

V: TRBV6-1
D: -
size: few
J: TRBJ1-5
CDR3: CASSPDWLGQPQHF
DNA: TGTGCCAGCAGCCCTGACTGGTTGGGTCAGCCCCAGCATTTT

V: TRBV13
D: -
size: -
J: TRBJ2-5
CDR3: CASSLRTAGETQYF
DNA: TGTGCCAGCAGCTTACGGACCGCAGGGGAGACCCAGTACTTC

V: TRBV30
D: TRBD1
size: few
J: TRBJ1-2
CDR3: CAWSYHQGAGGYTF
DNA: TGTGCCTGGAGCTACCACCAGGGGGCTGGAGGCTACACCTTC

V: TRBV11-2
D: -
size: -
J: TRBJ2-2
CDR3: CASSLLNTGELFF
DNA: TGTGCCAGCAGCCTCCTGAACACCGGGGAGCTGTTTTTT

V: TRBV23-1
D: TRBD1
size: few
J: TRBJ2-7
CDR3: CASSRRQGFAPYEQYF
DNA: TGCGCCAGCAGTCGAAGACAGGGTTTCGCTCCGTACGAGCAGTACTTC

V: TRBV18
D: -
size: -
J: TRBJ1-1
CDR3: CASSPVGGGFTEAFF
DNA: TGTGCCAGCTCGCCCGTGGGGGGAGGTTTCACTGAAGCTTTCTTT

V: TRBV27
D: -
size: -
J: TRBJ2-1
CDR3: CASSTQGFYNEQFF
DNA: TGTGCCAGCAGTACCCAGGGTTTCTACAATGAGCAGTTCTTC

V: TRBV6-1
D: TRBD1
size: few
J: TRBJ2-3
CDR3: CASSEWGQGANTQYF
DNA: TGTGCCAGCAGTGAATGGGGGCAGGGGGCAAATACGCAGTATTTT

V: TRBV5-1
D: TRBD1
size: -
J: TRBJ1-1
CDR3: CASSSRTGWGAEAFF
DNA: TGCGCCAGCAGCTCTCGGACAGGGTGGGGAGCTGAAGCTTTCTTT

V: TRBV7-2
D: -
size: -
J: TRBJ2-7
CDR3: CASSLDTGRSYEQYF
DNA: TGTGCCAGCAGCCTAGACACGGGGAGGTCCTACGAGCAGTACTTC

V: TRBV7-6
D: -
size: -
J: TRBJ2-1
CDR3: CASSPTSVEQFF
DNA: TGTGCCAGCAGCCCCACTAGTGTTGAGCAGTTCTTC

V: TRBV6-5
D: TRBD1
size: -
J: TRBJ1-2
CDR3: CASSPQGFGYTF
DNA: TGTGCCAGCAGTCCACAGGGGTTCGGCTACACCTTC

V: TRBV30
D: -
size: -
J: TRBJ2-7
CDR3: CAWCQGGRGYEQYF
DNA: TGTGCCTGGTGCCAAGGGGGACGTGGCTACGAGCAGTACTTC

V: TRBV5-4
D: -
size: -
J: TRBJ2-3
CDR3: CASSGSWADTDTQYF
DNA: TGTGCCAGCAGCGGGTCGTGGGCAGACACAGATACGCAGTATTTT

V: TRBV6-1
D: -
size: few
J: TRBJ1-5
CDR3: CASSEGALWPQHF
DNA: TGTGCCAGCAGTGAAGGGGCCCTTTGGCCCCAGCATTTT

V: TRBV27
D: -
size: -
J: TRBJ2-3
CDR3: CASSSVPDTQYF
DNA: TGTGCCAGCAGTTCCGTCCCAGATACGCAGTATTTT

V: TRBV28
D: -
size: -
J: TRBJ2-7
CDR3: CASSFPGGRQDLYEQYF
DNA: TGTGCCAGCAGTTTTCCAGGAGGTAGGCAGGACCTTTACGAGCAGTACTTC

V: TRBV4-1
D: -
size: -
J: TRBJ2-1
CDR3: CASSHPMADEQFF
DNA: TGCGCCAGCAGCCACCCCATGGCAGATGAGCAGTTCTTC

V: TRBV28
D: -
size: -
J: TRBJ2-3
CDR3: CASSLVSTQYF
DNA: TGTGCCAGCAGTTTAGTGAGTACGCAGTATTTT

V: TRBV5-1
D: -
size: -
J: TRBJ1-6
CDR3: CASRAGGEINSPLHF
DNA: TGCGCCAGCAGGGCGGGGGGCGAAATTAATTCACCCCTCCACTTT

V: TRBV6-6
D: TRBD2
size: -
J: TRBJ2-1
CDR3: CASSYGGLSEQFF
DNA: TGTGCCAGCAGTTACGGGGGACTAAGTGAGCAGTTCTTC

V: TRBV5-6
D: TRBD1
size: medium-sized
J: TRBJ2-7
CDR3: CASSSGTGFYEQYF
DNA: TGTGCCAGCAGTTCCGGGACAGGGTTCTACGAGCAGTACTTC